These T cell receptor beta chains were read from a single sample in a study of T cells after yellow fever vaccination. TCRdb analysed the 5' RACE reads with MiXCR anew, one entry per CDR3 protein. The sample records roughly 160,000 distinct CDR3 sequences, approximately 9.9% being singletons. Sequences were derived from CD8+ T cells sorted from PBMCs, sampled 45 days after the yellow fever booster vaccination. Source of these receptors: a man between 18 and 29 years old who received the YFV17D yellow fever vaccine. The conserved cysteine and the conserved F or W are not part of the CDR3 here. Expanded clones get a size class; other rows say once, few or many, or leave the size out.

TRBV27	TRBJ1-1	-	ASSLSGRNTEAF
TRBV12-3/TRBV12-4	TRBJ1-1	many	ASSFSAGYTAF
TRBV6-1	TRBJ2-3	once	ASTYRQGTDTQY
TRBV4-2	TRBJ1-5	many	ASSQVTGDNQPQH
TRBV4-2	TRBJ2-3	many	ASSPEKESDTQY
TRBV12-3/TRBV12-4	TRBJ2-1	-	ASKPGLGYNEQF
TRBV7-9	TRBJ1-2	few	ASSLGQGNYGYT
TRBV4-3	TRBJ1-2	-	ASSQAQGFTYGYT
TRBV7-8	TRBJ2-4	-	ASRGGVGNIQY
TRBV23-1	TRBJ2-5	many	ASSRPPVSAGKETQY
TRBV9	TRBJ2-1	-	ASSVDWGPQF
TRBV7-8	TRBJ2-1	few	ASSLEAPGDEQF
TRBV27	TRBJ2-3	few	ASSLRTADSTDTQY
TRBV11-1	TRBJ2-3	-	ASSSGQLSTDTQY
TRBV6-5	TRBJ2-1	-	ASRAGRVSEQF
TRBV6-5	TRBJ2-6	-	ASSLLRGANVLT
TRBV19	TRBJ2-5	few	ASSPTLQGVETQY
TRBV5-5	TRBJ1-1	once	ASFWGNTEAF
TRBV6-2/TRBV6-3	TRBJ2-7	-	ASSYSFEQY
TRBV29-1	TRBJ2-5	few	SVRTQETQY
TRBV6-6	TRBJ2-2	-	ASSYSRQPNTGELF
TRBV2	TRBJ2-1	few	ASSPQRMSYNEQF